The 25 T cell receptor beta chains in this list originate from one sample, sequenced in a study of beta chain features in type 1 diabetes. Study-level points and caveats: Significant though moderate, a shortening of TCRB CDR3s appeared in all four CD4+ subsets of Type 1 diabetes patients.

Expressed TCRB transcripts were sequenced because the isolated RNA had all been reverse transcribed beforehand. TCRdb's table, derived via immunoSEQ multiplex PCR, lists solely in-frame clones and lacks some. Of about 160,000 clones listed, 7.5% to 8.5% are singletons. For these TCRs, the target antigens are not known. The sample was central memory CD4+ T cells from blood. Every receptor here comes from a man aged 18 to 29 with type 1 diabetes.

The chain couples TRBV18 to TRBJ2-7, with 9 bases fitting TRBD1. V shed 2 bases, J shed 2 bases, and the junction held 4 bases outside the gene matches. The CDR3 sequence is 15 residues long. Germline CDR1 reads KGHSH; CDR2 reads LQKENI. CDR3 sequence reads: CASSPAGTGTYEQYF. CDR3 nucleotides: TGTGCCAGCTCACCAGCAGGGACAGGGACCTACGAGCAGTACTTC.

There are a few counts of this clone. The chain uses TRBV19 and TRBJ1-2; D call uncertain. Per the germline V gene, CDR1 is LNHDA and CDR2 is SQIVND (reference sequence). This CDR3 contains 14 residues. Trimming shortened V by 5 bases and J by 4 bases, and 14 bases separated the two germline ends. CDR3 sequence reads: CASSRTSGSYGYTF. The CDR3 region has the DNA TGTGCCAGTAGTCGGACCTCGGGGAGCTATGGCTACACCTTC.

V gene TRBV5-1 combines with J gene TRBJ1-2; 10 bases are shared with TRBD1. The CDR3 length is 15 residues. Germline CDR1 and CDR2: SGHRS and YFSETQ. The ends lost 3 bases at V and 3 bases at J; junction bases unmatched: 5. The DNA of the CDR3 is TGCGCCAGCAGCTGGACCGGGACAGGGGACTATGGCTACACCTTC. Amino acid sequence: CASSWTGTGDYGYTF.

This clone was counted a few times. CDR3 sequence reads: CASGHYEQYF. CDR3 nucleotide sequence: TGTGCCAGCGGCCACTACGAGCAGTACTTC. The V gene is TRBV6-5, the J gene TRBJ2-7; D not certain. V gave up 8 bases and J gave up 3 bases, with 5 bases separating them. This CDR3 is 10 amino acids long. The germline gives CDR1 MNHEY, CDR2 SVGAGI.

This chain uses TRBV6-5 with TRBJ2-4; no firm D call. V was clipped by 0 bases and J by 6 bases, with 9 bases between them. This CDR3 is built from 14 residues. CDR1 MNHEY and CDR2 SVGAGI come from the germline V gene. Written as DNA, the CDR3 is TGTGCCAGCAGTTACTCGTATACGGGAAACATTCAGTACTTC. Protein product: CASSYSYTGNIQYF.

This chain joins TRBV18 and TRBJ1-5; 8 bases agree with TRBD1. Trimming at V came to 4 bases and at J to 6 bases, leaving 8 bases not matched to a gene. The length of the CDR3 is 15 residues. CDR1 is KGHSH, CDR2 LQKENI, per germline. CDR3 amino acids: CASSLDRGRSQPQHF. Here the CDR3 DNA reads TGTGCCAGCTCACTCGACAGGGGAAGGAGTCAGCCCCAGCATTTT.

This clone was observed a few times. The rearrangement links TRBV2 to TRBJ2-2; 10 bases map to TRBD2. CDR3 length equals 15 residues. CDR1 and CDR2 from the germline V gene are SNHLY and FYNNEI. V gave up 6 bases and J gave up 7 bases; unmatched junction bases: 8. The CDR3 coding sequence is TGTGCCAGCAGGCCAGCGGGGGGGCCAGTCGGGGAGCTGTTTTTT. As protein: CASRPAGGPVGELFF.

This clone was counted only a few times. The CDR3 DNA follows: TGCGCCAGCAGCTTGTACAACCAAGAGACCCAGTACTTC. It codes for CASSLYNQETQYF. V usage is TRBV5-1 and J usage is TRBJ2-5; D gene ambiguous. Germline assignment: CDR1 SGHRS and CDR2 YFSETQ. This CDR3 contains 13 residues. V dropped 1 base and J dropped 0 bases, with 4 bases sitting between them. Using reference TRBV5-1 and TRBJ2-5 for the parts outside the CDR3, the full variable domain is KAGVTQTPRYLIKTRGQQVTLSCSPISGHRSVSWYQQTPGQGLQFLFEYFSETQRNKGNFPGRFSGRQFSNSRSEMNVSTLELGDSALYLCASSLYNQETQYFGPGTRLLVL.

This rearrangement joins TRBV25-1 to TRBJ2-1; D possibly corresponds to TRBD2 (6 bases). The CDR3 totals 15 residues. Germline assignment: CDR1 MGHDK and CDR2 SYGVNS. The ends were cut back, 3 bases at V and 4 bases at J, with 13 bases in the middle. The chain's CDR3 is CASSDPDYIYNEQFF. DNA for the CDR3: TGTGCCAGCAGTGACCCGGACTACATTTACAATGAGCAGTTCTTC. The variable domain in full, completed from reference TRBV25-1 and TRBJ2-1, reads EADIYQTPRYLVIGTGKKITLECSQTMGHDKMYWYQQDPGMELHLIHYSYGVNSTEKGDLSSESTVSRIRTEHFPLTLESARPSHTSQYLCASSDPDYIYNEQFFGPGTRLTVL.

This rearrangement joins TRBV9 to TRBJ1-4; TRBD1 agrees at 11 bases. Germline lookup yields CDR1 SGDLS and CDR2 YYNGEE. Unmatched junction bases numbered 4, after V lost 4 bases and J lost 5 bases. The CDR3 has 15 amino acids. The chain's CDR3 is CASSTGTGGNEKLFF. CDR3 in DNA: TGTGCCAGCAGCACTGGGACAGGGGGGAATGAAAAACTGTTTTTT.

This clone was observed a few times. This chain uses TRBV18 with TRBJ1-1; D gene uncertain. CDR1 and CDR2 (germline): KGHSH, LQKENI. This CDR3 is built from 11 residues. V lost 6 bases and J 12 bases, leaving 14 bases between the germline ends. CDR3 sequence reads: CASSLTQWPFF. The CDR3 bases are TGTGCCAGCTCCCTCACACAGTGGCCTTTCTTT.

In this sample, this clone turned up a few times. V usage is TRBV4-1 and J usage is TRBJ2-5; 10 bases agree with TRBD2. V lost 3 bases to trimming and J lost 2 bases; unmatched junction nucleotides: 6. From germline, CDR1 is MGHRA and CDR2 YSYEKL. The CDR3 sequence is 16 residues long. The CDR3 DNA reads as TGCGCCAGCAGCCATATGAGCGGGGGGGCACAAGAGACCCAGTACTTC. It is translated as CASSHMSGGAQETQYF.

The DNA of the CDR3 is TGTGCCTGGAACCCCCGGGGGATCAATGGCTACACCTTC. Protein: CAWNPRGINGYTF. This chain links TRBV30 with TRBJ1-2; D is possibly TRBD1 (5 bases). V lost 4 bases and J lost 6, with 15 bases in between. The CDR3 runs to 13 residues. Germline V lookup: CDR1 GTSNPN, CDR2 SVGIG (reference sequence).

This clone was found a few times. The V and J genes are TRBV4-3 and TRBJ1-1, with D maybe TRBD1 (5 bases). The V end lost 4 bases, the J end lost 4 bases, and 13 bases lay between the germline ends. Germline loops: CDR1 LGHNA, CDR2 YSLEER. The CDR3 spans 14 residues. Written as DNA, the CDR3 is TGCGCCAGCAGCCTGCGCGGGGGACTCACTGAAGCTTTCTTT. It is translated as CASSLRGGLTEAFF.

The rearrangement links TRBV7-2 to TRBJ2-5; the match to TRBD2 covers 8 bases. The CDR3 is made up of 14 amino acids. From germline, CDR1 is SGHTA and CDR2 FQGNSA. V was pared by 5 bases and J by 4 bases, with 6 bases of the junction left unmatched. DNA of the CDR3: TGTGCCAGCAGCCGGTCAGCGGGAGCAGAGACCCAGTACTTC. It yields the protein CASSRSAGAETQYF.

This clone came up a few times. The rearrangement joins TRBV7-2 to TRBJ2-1; a possible D gene is TRBD2 (6 bases). The CDR3 has 17 residues. Germline V lookup: CDR1 SGHTA, CDR2 FQGNSA. V was trimmed by 0 bases and J by 3 bases, leaving 15 bases between them. CDR3 sequence (DNA): TGTGCCAGCAGCTTAGCAGCTCCGGGAGCCAGCTACAATGAGCAGTTCTTC. It encodes CASSLAAPGASYNEQFF.

The sample holds many counts of this clone. The chain couples TRBV5-1 to TRBJ1-5; possible D gene TRBD1, 5 bases. The V end lost 5 bases, the J end lost 2 bases, and 14 bases lay between the germline ends. CDR1 is SGHRS, CDR2 YFSETQ, per germline. The CDR3 contains 15 residues. The CDR3 bases are TGCGCCAGCAGTCCCGATGGGGCTGGCAATCAGCCCCAGCATTTT. Translating gives CASSPDGAGNQPQHF.

This clone came up a few times. The chain links TRBV14 to TRBJ2-5; D perhaps matches TRBD1 (5 bases). Germline-derived CDR1 and CDR2 are SGHDN and FVKESK. This CDR3 spans 13 amino acids. The germline V and J ends were trimmed by 4 bases and 5 bases, with 11 bases remaining between them. CDR3 bases: TGTGCCAGCAGCCGAAATTGGGGCGAGACCCAGTACTTC. Protein sequence: CASSRNWGETQYF.

The table lists this clone with a few counts. The V and J genes are TRBV30 and TRBJ2-3; D is unclear. Germline V CDR1 and CDR2: GTSNPN, SVGIG (reference sequence). V was cut by 5 bases and J by 3 bases, with 9 bases left in between. This CDR3 spans 12 amino acids. The CDR3 bases are TGTGCCTGGGCTGAAGAGACAGATACGCAGTATTTT. Residues: CAWAEETDTQYF.

The gene calls are TRBV28 and TRBJ2-7; D remains unclear. The CDR3 sequence is 16 residues long. CDR1 MDHEN and CDR2 SYDVKM come from the germline V gene. Trimming shortened V by 4 bases and J by 12 bases, and 28 bases separated the two germline ends. The DNA for the CDR3 is TGTGCCAGCAGTTCTGTGGGTGACGAGTTGAAAGGCGAGGCGTACTTC. Amino acids: CASSSVGDELKGEAYF. Variable domain in full (rest from reference TRBV28 and TRBJ2-7): DVKVTQSSRYLVKRTGEKVFLECVQDMDHENMFWYRQDPGLGLRLIYFSYDVKMKEKGDIPEGYSVSREKKERFSLILESASTNQTSMYLCASSSVGDELKGEAYFGPGTRLTVT.

The chain uses TRBV5-1 and TRBJ2-2, with D hard to call. The CDR3 runs to 15 residues. Germline loops: CDR1 SGHRS, CDR2 YFSETQ. Trimming cost V 0 bases and J 2 bases, with 8 bases left between them. The CDR3 spells CASSLAPVNTGELFF. For the CDR3, the DNA is TGCGCCAGCAGCTTGGCCCCGGTAAACACCGGGGAGCTGTTTTTT.

This chain connects TRBV4-3 to TRBJ2-6; D gene ambiguous. Trimming took off 1 base at V and 4 bases at J, with 11 bases between the two ends. Germline assignment: CDR1 LGHNA and CDR2 YSLEER. The CDR3 is made up of 16 amino acids. CDR3 DNA sequence: TGCGCCAGCAGCCAAGGCCCCGAAGCGGGGGCCAACGTCCTGACTTTC. It specifies CASSQGPEAGANVLTF.

The V and J genes are TRBV27 and TRBJ2-2, with D perhaps TRBD2 (5 bases). The V end lost 2 bases, the J end lost 2 bases, and 6 bases lay between the germline ends. The CDR3 is 14 residues long. Germline CDR1 MNHEY, CDR2 SMNVEV (reference sequence). CDR3 DNA sequence: TGTGCCAGCAGTTTACTAGCTAACACCGGGGAGCTGTTTTTT. Its protein is CASSLLANTGELFF.

This clone showed up just a few times. J is TRBJ2-3 and V is TRBV18, with 10 positions matching TRBD2. The germline V gene encodes CDR1 KGHSH and CDR2 LQKENI. V gave up 1 base and J gave up 4 bases; unmatched junction bases: 2. This CDR3 region has 15 residues. CDR3 region: CASSPQRGGADTQYF. CDR3 nucleotide sequence: TGTGCCAGCTCACCACAGCGGGGGGGCGCAGATACGCAGTATTTT.

The J gene is TRBJ2-7, the V gene TRBV5-1; 9 bases agree with TRBD1. The CDR3 loop spans 15 amino acids. CDR1 SGHRS and CDR2 YFSETQ come from the germline V gene. V lost 0 bases to trimming and J lost 3 bases; unmatched junction nucleotides: 4. CDR3 region: CASSLEGTGIYEQYF. CDR3 coding DNA: TGCGCCAGCAGCTTGGAGGGGACAGGGATCTACGAGCAGTACTTC.